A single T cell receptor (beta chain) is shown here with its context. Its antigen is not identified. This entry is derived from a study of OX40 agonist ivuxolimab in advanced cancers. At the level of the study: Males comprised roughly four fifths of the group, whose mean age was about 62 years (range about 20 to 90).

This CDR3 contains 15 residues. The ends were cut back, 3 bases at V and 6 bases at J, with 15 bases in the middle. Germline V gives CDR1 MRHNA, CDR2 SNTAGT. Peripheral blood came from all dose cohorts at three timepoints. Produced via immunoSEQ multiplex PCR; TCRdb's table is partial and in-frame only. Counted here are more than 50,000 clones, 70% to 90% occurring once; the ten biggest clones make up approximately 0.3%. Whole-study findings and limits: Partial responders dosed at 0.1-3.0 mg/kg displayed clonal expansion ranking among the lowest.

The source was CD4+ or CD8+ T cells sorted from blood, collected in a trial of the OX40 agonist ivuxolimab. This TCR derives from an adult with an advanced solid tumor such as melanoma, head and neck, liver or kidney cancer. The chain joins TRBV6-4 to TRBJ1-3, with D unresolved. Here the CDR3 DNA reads TGTGCCAGCAGTGATGGTGTAGGGCAAGAAAACACCATATATTTT. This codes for CASSDGVGQENTIYF.